The TCR beta chain described here comes from a study of T-cell memory formation after mild COVID-19. Germline V gives CDR1 SQVTM, CDR2 ANQGSEA. The CDR3 has 13 amino acids. V was clipped by 1 base and J by 5 bases, with 11 bases between them. In TCRdb, the 5' RACE reads were re-called with MiXCR into one record per CDR3 protein. The data show about 340,000 distinct CDR3 sequences, more than 15% seen once. In its sample, this clonotype was seen a few times. The clonotype comes from a man younger than 35 who had mild COVID-19 (a few samples of this study predate the infection). Cell type and time point are not known. The genes are TRBV29-1 and TRBJ2-5; perhaps TRBD2 as D (5 bases). The specimen was PBMCs or a T cell subset sorted from them (not recorded which). The CDR3: CSVEGASRETQYF. In nucleotides, the CDR3 is TGCAGCGTTGAAGGGGCTAGCCGTGAGACCCAGTACTTC.